This T cell receptor (beta chain) stems from a study of shared clonotypes between healthy human individuals. Notes on the study in general: It was anticipated that sequencing depth would influence how many clonotypes donors shared. Only a few donors were included, so the genetic and exposure-history diversity represented was limited.

The assay ran at deep level. Produced via immunoSEQ multiplex PCR; TCRdb's table is partial and in-frame only. Of about 2 million clones listed, about 95% are singletons. In the case of this clone: As yet, its antigen is unknown.

CD45RO-negative cells were positively selected for CCR7, leaving out terminally differentiated effector memory CD45RA+ cells. V was pared by 5 bases and J by 8 bases, with 13 bases between. From germline, CDR1 is SNHLY and CDR2 FYNNEI. The CDR3 extends over 13 amino acids. V is TRBV2 and J is TRBJ2-1, with D perhaps matching TRBD2 (6 bases). This TCR came from a man younger than 30 in good health. Source material: naive CD8+ T cells sorted from blood. The CDR3 loop reads CASSPAGMHEQFF. CDR3 nucleotide sequence: TGTGCCAGCAGTCCGGCGGGGATGCATGAGCAGTTCTTC.